The entry below describes one T cell receptor beta chain. This CDR3 is also generated by other DNA sequences in the sample. This specimen belongs to a study of technical replicates of blood from a few donors. Clones were sequenced by immunoSEQ multiplex PCR, and TCRdb holds only the in-frame ones, with some missing. The sample shows around 100,000 clones, 95% of them seen only once. Sequences were obtained from T cells isolated from PBMCs. The TCR originated in a human donor in good health.

CDR3 coding DNA: TGTGCCAGCAGCTTAACACGGGGGGAGCAGTACTTC. It specifies CASSLTRGEQYF. The chain couples TRBV7-3 to TRBJ2-7; maybe TRBD2 (6 bases). Trimming took 0 bases from V and 7 from J, leaving 7 bases between them. Germline CDR1 reads SGHTA; CDR2 reads FQGTGA. This CDR3 spans 12 amino acids.